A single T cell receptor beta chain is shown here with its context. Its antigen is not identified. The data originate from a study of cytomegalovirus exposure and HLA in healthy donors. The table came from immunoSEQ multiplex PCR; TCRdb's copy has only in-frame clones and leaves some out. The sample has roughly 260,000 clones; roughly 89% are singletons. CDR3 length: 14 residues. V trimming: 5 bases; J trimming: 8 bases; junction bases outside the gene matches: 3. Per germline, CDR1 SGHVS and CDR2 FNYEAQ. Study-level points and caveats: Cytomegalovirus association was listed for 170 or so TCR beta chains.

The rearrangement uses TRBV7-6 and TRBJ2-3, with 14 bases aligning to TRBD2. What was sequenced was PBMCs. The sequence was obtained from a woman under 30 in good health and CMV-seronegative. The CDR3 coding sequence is TGTGCCAGCAGCAGCGGGACTAGCGGGGGTACGCAGTATTTT. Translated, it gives CASSSGTSGGTQYF.